The entry below describes one T cell receptor beta chain. Its antigen is still unknown. Study-wide results and caveats: In terms of TCR gene usage, tumor memory CD4+ T cells clustered together with blood and lymph node memory CD4+ cells, as well as with lymph node naive CD4+ cells. Whole repertoires were not studied in the larger cohort, only one V-J beta rearrangement.

CDR1 SGHRS and CDR2 YFSETQ come from the germline V gene. The CDR3 is 9 residues long. Trimming shortened V by 10 bases and J by 10 bases, and 11 bases separated the two germline ends. CD4+CD45RO+CD25- cells were isolated as memory CD4+ T cells. Full-length variable regions came from constant-region reverse primers plus semi-nested Nested Universal Primer A PCR. A single record per CDR3 protein comes from TCRdb applying MiXCR to the 5' RACE reads. This sample yields about 64,000 distinct CDR3 sequences, of which 20% to 25% are seen a single time; under 3.5% belongs to the top ten. The rearrangement uses TRBV5-1 and TRBJ1-1; D remains unclear. This TCR derives from a female donor with breast cancer. Sequencing used memory CD4+ T cells sorted from a lymph node. Subset here: memory CD4+ T cells, CD4+CD45RO+CD25-. Here the CDR3 reads CAYLKRAFF. DNA for the CDR3: TGCGCCTACCTCAAACGAGCTTTCTTT.